These 17 T cell receptor beta chains share one sample of origin, sequenced in a study of blood T cell repertoires in COVID-19. Data came from immunoSEQ multiplex PCR; TCRdb stores just in-frame clones and leaves some out. The table records about 210,000 clones, 70% to 90% of them present only once. Source material: PBMCs or T cells enriched from blood (not recorded which). The source is a man between 25 and 39 years old who had recovered from COVID-19.

This clone has only a few counts. Written as DNA, the CDR3 is TGTGCCTGGACTCTCGACAAGAACTATGGCTACACCTTC. Encoded protein: CAWTLDKNYGYTF. The rearrangement joins TRBV30 to TRBJ1-2; no clear D. With 4 bases removed from V and 2 bases from J, the gap between germline ends came to 11 bases. The CDR3 extends over 13 amino acids. Germline V gene sequence: CDR1 GTSNPN, CDR2 SVGIG (reference sequence).

The CDR3 DNA follows: TGTGCCAGCAGCTTCTCTAGCGGGGCCACAGATACGCAGTATTTT. It is translated as CASSFSSGATDTQYF. The chain couples TRBV11-2 to TRBJ2-3; TRBD2 agrees at 9 bases. CDR1 is SGHAT and CDR2 is FQNNGV in the germline V gene. This CDR3 region has 15 residues. V shed 3 bases, J shed 2 bases, and the junction held 3 bases outside the gene matches.

This clone came up once. For the CDR3, the DNA is TGTGCCAGTAGTATGGAGGGTCTCGCTAACTATGGCTACACCTTC. Amino acid sequence: CASSMEGLANYGYTF. The rearrangement joins TRBV19 to TRBJ1-2, with unresolved D. The CDR3 runs 15 residues. V dropped 3 bases and J dropped 0 bases, with 11 bases sitting between them. The germline CDR1 and CDR2 sequences are LNHDA and SQIVND (reference sequence).

This clone has just one count. The chain combines TRBV9 with TRBJ2-2, with 7 nucleotides matching TRBD1. CDR1 and CDR2 (germline): SGDLS, YYNGEE. The CDR3 spans 16 residues. J gave up 2 bases and V 0 bases, and 4 bases lay outside the gene matches. In DNA, the CDR3 is TGTGCCAGCAGCGTAGCGAGGGACAGAAACACCGGGGAGCTGTTTTTT. Protein product: CASSVARDRNTGELFF.

The chain couples TRBV6-5 to TRBJ2-7; perhaps TRBD1 as D (6 bases). Germline CDR1 MNHEY, CDR2 SVGAGI. This CDR3 region has 15 residues. The V end was cut by 6 bases, the J end by 1 base, with 16 bases between. CDR3 sequence: CASRQLVGHSYEQYF. CDR3 nucleotides: TGTGCCAGCAGACAGCTGGTGGGACATTCCTACGAGCAGTACTTC.

About this clone: Other nucleotide sequences from this sample produce the same CDR3. The chain combines TRBV7-8 with TRBJ1-4; 8 nucleotides line up with TRBD1. Losses at the gene ends were 1 base for V and 5 bases for J; bases not matched to a gene: 0. The length of the CDR3 is 14 residues. Germline CDR1 SGHVS, CDR2 FQNEAQ. As DNA, the CDR3 is TGTGCCAGCAGCTTAGGGACAGGGAATGAAAAACTGTTTTTT. It yields the protein CASSLGTGNEKLFF.

The chain couples TRBV7-8 to TRBJ2-7, with D perhaps TRBD2 (6 bases). Germline CDR1 is SGHVS and CDR2 is FQNEAQ. The CDR3 contains 18 residues. V was pared by 0 bases and J by 6 bases, with 24 bases between. The CDR3: CASSLALVGGGIGREQYF. DNA of the CDR3: TGTGCCAGCAGCTTAGCTTTAGTGGGTGGCGGGATAGGACGCGAGCAGTACTTC.

The rearrangement links TRBV7-6 to TRBJ1-4, with D unclear. This CDR3 is 14 amino acids long. The germline CDR1 and CDR2 sequences are SGHVS and FNYEAQ. Deletions cut 6 bases from V and 7 bases from J, with 15 bases between. CDR3 DNA sequence: TGTGCCAGCAGTCGGGTCACTGACGGTGAAAAACTGTTTTTT. Translated, it gives CASSRVTDGEKLFF.

This clone has only a few counts. V usage is TRBV10-3 and J usage is TRBJ1-4, with 9 bases aligning to TRBD1. This CDR3 is built from 16 residues. Germline-derived CDR1 and CDR2 are ENHRY and SYGVKD. The V gene end was trimmed by 4 bases and the J gene end by 10 bases; junction bases not matched to a gene: 13. The CDR3 region has the DNA TGTGCCATCAGTGCCGGGACAGGGTTCCAACGGGGAAAACTGTTTTTT. Its translation: CAISAGTGFQRGKLFF.

This clone was observed a single time. This chain uses TRBV19 with TRBJ2-1; tentative D call: TRBD1 (6 bases). V lost 5 bases to trimming and J lost 5 bases, with 13 bases between them. The germline gives CDR1 LNHDA, CDR2 SQIVND (reference sequence). The CDR3 has 14 amino acids. The CDR3 reads CASSHLDSNNEQFF. The CDR3 DNA reads TGTGCCAGTAGTCACCTGGACAGCAACAATGAGCAGTTCTTC.

This rearrangement joins TRBV7-9 to TRBJ1-3; a weak D match, TRBD1 (5 bases). V was trimmed by 3 bases and J by 0 bases, leaving 6 bases between them. The CDR3 consists of 14 residues. The germline CDR1 and CDR2 sequences are SEHNR and FQNEAQ (reference sequence). The CDR3 loop reads CASSLTASGNTIYF. The CDR3 nucleotides are TGTGCCAGCAGCTTGACAGCCTCTGGAAACACCATATATTTT.

V gene TRBV19 combines with J gene TRBJ2-3; D is unresolved. In germline, CDR1 is LNHDA, CDR2 SQIVND (reference sequence). The CDR3 is 17 amino acids. Trimming shortened V by 6 bases and J by 2 bases, and 21 bases separated the two germline ends. The CDR3, as DNA: TGTGCCAGTAGCCCCAGGCCACCAATCCCGATCACAGATACGCAGTATTTT. It yields the protein CASSPRPPIPITDTQYF. Together with reference TRBV19 and TRBJ2-3, the CDR3 gives the full variable domain: DGGITQSPKYLFRKEGQNVTLSCEQNLNHDAMYWYRQDPGQGLRLIYYSQIVNDFQKGDIAEGYSVSREKKESFPLTVTSAQKNPTAFYLCASSPRPPIPITDTQYFGPGTRLTVL.

The chain has TRBV5-4 and TRBJ2-2; TRBD2 agrees at 12 bases. CDR3 length equals 16 residues. The J segment lost 4 bases and the V segment lost 4 bases, leaving 5 bases of the junction unmatched. CDR1 is SGHNT and CDR2 is YYREEE in the germline V gene (reference sequence). CDR3 residues: CASSTSSGRATGELFF. In DNA, the CDR3 is TGTGCCAGCAGCACATCTAGCGGGAGGGCCACCGGGGAGCTGTTTTTT.

The chain couples TRBV11-3 to TRBJ2-3, with D perhaps matching TRBD1 (6 bases). Germline V lookup: CDR1 SGHNT, CDR2 YENEEA. The CDR3 has 13 amino acids. The ends were cut back, 3 bases at V and 3 bases at J, with 7 bases in the middle. In DNA, the CDR3 is TGTGCCAGCAGCTTCACAGGGACAGATACGCAGTATTTT. Its translation: CASSFTGTDTQYF.

This chain connects TRBV28 to TRBJ1-6, with D tentatively TRBD1 (6 bases). The CDR3 totals 16 residues. CDR1 is MDHEN, CDR2 SYDVKM, per germline. The V end was cut by 1 base, the J end by 9 bases, with 16 bases between. CDR3 coding DNA: TGTGCCAGCAGTTTATACGCACAGGGTGTCGGTTCACCCCTCCACTTT. Translating gives CASSLYAQGVGSPLHF.

CDR3 loop: CASSESMAPDTQYF. CDR3 bases: TGCGCCAGCAGTGAGTCGATGGCTCCAGATACGCAGTATTTT. The chain employs TRBV10-1 and TRBJ2-3; D gene uncertain. The germline CDR1 and CDR2 sequences are WNHNN and SYGVQD (reference sequence). V lost 0 bases and J 4 bases, leaving 8 bases between the germline ends. The CDR3 is 14 amino acids.

V and J are TRBV7-2 and TRBJ1-2; weak D call: TRBD1 (6 bases). The V and J ends lost 4 bases and 8 bases respectively, with 17 bases between them. This CDR3 region has 14 residues. Germline V gene sequence: CDR1 SGHTA, CDR2 FQGNSA. The CDR3 region has the DNA TGTGCCAGCAGCTCTAGTGGACAGCGGATAGGCTACACCTTC. Translating gives CASSSSGQRIGYTF.